Below are 8 T cell receptor beta chains sequenced from a single sample in a study of T cells in narcolepsy. Only in-frame clones appear in the TCRdb table, and some are missing; sequencing was by immunoSEQ multiplex PCR. The sample has about 41,000 clones, around 88% seen once. Input material: CD45RA- memory CD4+ T cells from PBMCs. These receptor sequences come from a human donor with narcolepsy.

This chain uses TRBV30 with TRBJ1-2, with D possibly matching TRBD1 (6 bases). The CDR3 runs to 16 residues. CDR1 is GTSNPN, CDR2 SVGIG, per germline (reference sequence). The germline V and J ends were trimmed by 0 bases and 7 bases, with 21 bases remaining between them. CDR3 residues: CAWSVPRTGGSPGYTF. The DNA of the CDR3 is TGTGCCTGGAGTGTACCGCGAACGGGGGGCTCCCCTGGCTACACCTTC.

The V call is TRBV2, the J call TRBJ2-7; possible D gene TRBD2, 5 bases. The CDR3 loop spans 14 amino acids. The germline CDR1 and CDR2 sequences are SNHLY and FYNNEI. The V end lost 7 bases, the J end lost 6 bases, and 19 bases lay between the germline ends. As DNA, the CDR3 is TGTGCCAGCAATGGCGGGTTGGCCTCGGTCGAGCAGTACTTC. Protein sequence: CASNGGLASVEQYF.

The J gene is TRBJ2-2, the V gene TRBV18; TRBD2 aligns across 7 bases. V lost 4 bases to trimming and J lost 2 bases; unmatched junction nucleotides: 7. The CDR3 spans 16 residues. CDR1 is KGHSH and CDR2 is LQKENI in the germline V gene. As DNA, the CDR3 is TGTGCCAGCTCACTGAACCCTAGCGGTAACACCGGGGAGCTGTTTTTT. Residues: CASSLNPSGNTGELFF.

The rearrangement links TRBV9 to TRBJ2-3, with D unresolved. From germline, CDR1 is SGDLS and CDR2 YYNGEE. Trimming left V 5 bases short and J 0 bases short, with 10 bases between. There are 14 residues in the CDR3. For the CDR3, the DNA is TGTGCCAGCAGTCTTTCCGGTAGCACAGATACGCAGTATTTT. It encodes CASSLSGSTDTQYF. The full variable domain, in which reference TRBV9 and TRBJ2-3 provide the parts outside the CDR3, is DSGVTQTPKHLITATGQRVTLRCSPRSGDLSVYWYQQSLDQGLQFLIQYYNGEERAKGNILERFSAQQFPDLHSELNLSSLELGDSALYFCASSLSGSTDTQYFGPGTRLTVL.

Only a few counts were recorded for this clone. V usage is TRBV6-6 and J usage is TRBJ2-7, with D possibly being TRBD1 (5 bases). The CDR3 is 12 residues long. The germline V gene has CDR1 MNHNY and CDR2 SVGAGI (reference sequence). Trimming stripped 7 bases from V and 0 bases from J, with 7 bases between. As DNA, the CDR3 is TGTGCCAGCAATCAGGGCTCCTACGAGCAGTACTTC. Translating it yields CASNQGSYEQYF.

This chain joins TRBV11-2 and TRBJ1-1, with D possibly matching TRBD1 (5 bases). Germline lookup yields CDR1 SGHAT and CDR2 FQNNGV. The CDR3 length is 13 residues. V was trimmed by 3 bases and J by 8 bases, leaving 13 bases between them. The CDR3 DNA sequence: TGTGCCAGCAGCTTGGGGACCACTCAAGAAGCTTTCTTT. This sequence encodes CASSLGTTQEAFF.

The rearrangement uses TRBV5-1 and TRBJ1-1; D uncertain. CDR1 and CDR2 (germline): SGHRS, YFSETQ. This CDR3 spans 16 amino acids. V lost 0 bases, J lost 0 bases, and 12 bases lay in between. The CDR3 DNA reads as TGCGCCAGCAGCTTGGCCTTTTGGGTCTTGAACACTGAAGCTTTCTTT. As protein: CASSLAFWVLNTEAFF.

The J gene is TRBJ2-1, the V gene TRBV7-2; D possibly uses TRBD1 or TRBD2 (5 bases each). The CDR3 runs to 14 residues. CDR1 is SGHTA, CDR2 FQGNSA, per germline. V lost 5 bases and J lost 4, with 12 bases in between. The CDR3 is CASSPPGAYNEQFF. The CDR3 nucleotides are TGTGCCAGCAGCCCGCCCGGGGCATACAATGAGCAGTTCTTC.